This TCR beta chain originates from a study of T cells in Graves' hyperthyroidism and ophthalmopathy. Points from the study as a whole: Blood shared most expanded thyroid clonotypes above 0.001.

Trimming took 4 bases from V and 4 from J; bases not matched to a gene: 8. Per the germline V gene, CDR1 is SEHNR and CDR2 is FQNEAQ (reference sequence). There are 16 residues in the CDR3. A word on this clonotype: Its antigen is still unknown.

The CDR3 regions of TCR beta were amplified from RNA transcripts. The study used the HTBI primer set for a first-round RT-PCR of the TCR CDR3. Each CDR3 protein gets one entry after TCRdb re-called the multiplex PCR reads with MiXCR. In the table there are about 300,000 distinct CDR3 sequences, roughly 18% of which are singletons. PBMCs stemmed from around 9.3 ml fresh peripheral blood. This chain joins TRBV7-9 and TRBJ2-2; TRBD2 agrees at 8 bases. The sequenced sample was blood. This clonotype was sampled from a man aged 50-60 years with Graves' ophthalmopathy. The chain's CDR3 is CASSSMTSVATGELFF. CDR3 sequence (DNA): TGTGCCAGCAGCTCAATGACTAGCGTGGCCACCGGGGAGCTGTTTTTT.